The T cell receptor beta chain under discussion was sequenced for a study of cytomegalovirus exposure and HLA in healthy donors. Looking at the study overall: The use of the same platform for the approximately 130 validation repertoires and the approximately 670 first-cohort repertoires was reported by a later analysis. Study-level results: A list of about 180 TCR beta chains associated with cytomegalovirus was given. Researchers reported that a few CMV-associated chains were confirmed in vitro as CMV antigen-specific.

The germline V and J ends were trimmed by 1 base and 3 bases, with 7 bases remaining between them. Per the germline V gene, CDR1 is MGHRA and CDR2 is YSYEKL. The CDR3 is 14 amino acids. Worth noting for this clone: Antigen: not known.

Separate from the roughly 630-subject first cohort was the approximately 120-subject validation cohort, to which the donors belonged. Generated by immunoSEQ multiplex PCR, the TCRdb table keeps only in-frame clones and is missing some. This table holds around 71,000 clones, approximately 94% found once. The sample comprised PBMCs. The TCR was taken from a man younger than 35 in good health and CMV-seropositive. This sequence joins TRBV4-1 and TRBJ1-5, with D maybe TRBD1 (5 bases). The CDR3 sequence is CASSQGGSNQPQHF. As DNA, the CDR3 is TGCGCCAGCAGCCAAGGGGGCTCCAATCAGCCCCAGCATTTT.